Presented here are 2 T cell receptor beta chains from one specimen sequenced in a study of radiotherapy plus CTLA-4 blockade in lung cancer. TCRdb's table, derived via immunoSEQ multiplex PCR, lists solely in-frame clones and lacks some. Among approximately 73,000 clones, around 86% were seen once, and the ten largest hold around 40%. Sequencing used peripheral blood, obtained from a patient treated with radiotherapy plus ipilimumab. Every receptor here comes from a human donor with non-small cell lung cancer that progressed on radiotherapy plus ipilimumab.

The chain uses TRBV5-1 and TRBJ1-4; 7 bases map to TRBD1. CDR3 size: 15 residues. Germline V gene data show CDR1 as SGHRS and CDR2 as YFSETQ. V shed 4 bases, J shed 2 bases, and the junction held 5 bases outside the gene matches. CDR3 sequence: CASSTRGVTNEKLFF. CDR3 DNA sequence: TGCGCCAGCAGCACCAGGGGGGTCACTAATGAAAAACTGTTTTTT.

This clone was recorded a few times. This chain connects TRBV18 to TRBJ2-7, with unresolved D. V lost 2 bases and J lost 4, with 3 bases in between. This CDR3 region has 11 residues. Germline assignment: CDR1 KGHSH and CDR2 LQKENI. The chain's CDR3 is CASSPGYEQYF. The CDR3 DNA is TGTGCCAGCTCACCAGGATACGAGCAGTACTTC.